This T cell receptor (beta chain) was identified during a study of T cell responses to AZD1222 COVID-19 vaccine. Findings of the study overall: Spike-wide vaccine-associated CD4 TCRs dominated at 160-218 and 743-854.

V was pared by 6 bases and J by 7 bases, with 18 bases between. This CDR3 has 14 amino acids. CDR1 and CDR2 from the germline V gene are MDHEN and SYDVKM. Only in-frame clones appear in the TCRdb table, and some are missing; sequencing was by immunoSEQ multiplex PCR. The sample holds 150,000 to 200,000 clones, around 92% seen once. To note about this clone: Its cognate antigen is unknown.

Sequenced here: peripheral blood, sampled on day 0 of AZD1222 vaccination. The clonotype comes from an adult in good health. This chain joins TRBV28 and TRBJ1-2, with D possibly matching TRBD1 (6 bases). Here the CDR3 reads CASRGGPPLVGYTF. CDR3 DNA: TGTGCCAGCAGGGGGGGGCCTCCCCTGGTTGGCTACACCTTC.